The 29 T cell receptor beta chains below all came from one sample that was sequenced in a study of beta chain features in type 1 diabetes. As every portion of the isolated RNA was reverse transcribed, the sequencing read expressed TCRB transcripts. Clones were sequenced by immunoSEQ multiplex PCR, and TCRdb holds only the in-frame ones, with some missing. This table has roughly 180,000 clones, about 13% appearing once. Sequences were obtained from central memory CD4+ T cells from blood. These TCRs come from a woman aged 18-35 years in good health.

This rearrangement joins TRBV25-1 to TRBJ2-7; unclear D gene. CDR1 and CDR2 from the germline V gene are MGHDK and SYGVNS. This CDR3 region has 12 residues. Trimming cost V 4 bases and J 9 bases, with 13 bases left between them. CDR3 sequence reads: CASSAHGFGQYF. The CDR3 DNA is TGTGCCAGCAGTGCCCACGGGTTTGGGCAGTACTTC.

V gene TRBV25-1 combines with J gene TRBJ2-3; the D gene is possibly TRBD2 (5 bases). This CDR3 has 13 residues. The germline gives CDR1 MGHDK, CDR2 SYGVNS. V shed 7 bases and J shed 4 bases, with 12 bases lying between them. CDR3 bases: TGTGCCAGCACCCAGGACGGGGCAGATACGCAGTATTTT. Its protein product is CASTQDGADTQYF.

This clone was detected a few times. The rearrangement uses TRBV29-1 and TRBJ2-1, with 12 bases lining up with TRBD2. CDR3 length equals 16 residues. V lost 7 bases and J lost 1; bases outside the gene matches: 8. Germline values: CDR1 SQVTM, CDR2 ANQGSEA. CDR3 nucleotides: TGCAGCGCCAAGACTAGCGGGAGCGGGTCCTACAATGAGCAGTTCTTC. Amino acids: CSAKTSGSGSYNEQFF.

The rearrangement joins TRBV29-1 to TRBJ1-2; 8 nucleotides agree with TRBD1. Losses at the gene ends were 2 bases for V and 2 bases for J; bases not matched to a gene: 4. Germline CDR1 reads SQVTM; CDR2 reads ANQGSEA. The CDR3 is 14 amino acids. The chain's CDR3 is CSVEKAGGNYGYTF. The DNA of the CDR3 is TGCAGCGTTGAAAAGGCAGGGGGCAACTATGGCTACACCTTC.

This clone was detected only a few times. The J gene is TRBJ1-5, the V gene TRBV7-6, with 8 positions matching TRBD1. The CDR3 length is 15 residues. Losses at the gene ends were 5 bases for V and 4 bases for J; bases not matched to a gene: 7. Per the germline V gene, CDR1 is SGHVS and CDR2 is FNYEAQ. In nucleotides, the CDR3 is TGTGCCAGCAGCATCGGGACAGGTTGGAATCAGCCCCAGCATTTT. The encoded protein is CASSIGTGWNQPQHF.

V gene TRBV28 combines with J gene TRBJ2-7, with D perhaps TRBD1 (5 bases). This CDR3 has 13 residues. Germline V CDR1 and CDR2: MDHEN, SYDVKM. V shed 5 bases and J shed 6 bases, with 14 bases lying between them. This CDR3 is CASSRGELGEQYF. CDR3 coding DNA: TGTGCCAGCAGTAGGGGCGAACTCGGCGAGCAGTACTTC.

This clone turned up a few times. The chain uses TRBV6-5 and TRBJ1-1; D uncertain. The CDR3 loop spans 13 amino acids. The germline gives CDR1 MNHEY, CDR2 SVGAGI. Trimming took off 4 bases at V and 7 bases at J, with 13 bases between the two ends. CDR3 residues: CASSSLRGDEAFF. DNA for the CDR3: TGTGCCAGCAGTTCGCTTCGCGGGGATGAAGCTTTCTTT.

This clone was detected only a few times. This chain links TRBV4-3 with TRBJ2-3; 9 positions agree with TRBD1. Unmatched junction bases numbered 9, after V lost 4 bases and J lost 4 bases. CDR3 length equals 16 residues. CDR1 and CDR2 from the germline V gene are LGHNA and YSLEER. This CDR3 is CASSPRTGVRSDTQYF. As DNA, the CDR3 is TGCGCCAGCAGCCCCCGGACAGGGGTGAGGTCAGATACGCAGTATTTT.

This rearrangement joins TRBV9 to TRBJ2-1; D is unclear. Germline V CDR1 and CDR2: SGDLS, YYNGEE. The CDR3 has 14 residues. V lost 2 bases to trimming and J lost 6 bases, with 12 bases between them. CDR3: CASSVEPLSNEQFF. Written as DNA, the CDR3 is TGTGCCAGCAGCGTCGAACCCCTTAGCAATGAGCAGTTCTTC. Filled out from reference TRBV9 and TRBJ2-1, the complete variable domain reads DSGVTQTPKHLITATGQRVTLRCSPRSGDLSVYWYQQSLDQGLQFLIQYYNGEERAKGNILERFSAQQFPDLHSELNLSSLELGDSALYFCASSVEPLSNEQFFGPGTRLTVL.

This chain connects TRBV19 to TRBJ2-1; TRBD1 aligns across 8 bases. The germline V gene has CDR1 LNHDA and CDR2 SQIVND (reference sequence). This CDR3 contains 13 residues. V trimming: 7 bases; J trimming: 7 bases; junction bases outside the gene matches: 6. The CDR3 nucleotides are TGTGCCAGTAAAATCCAGGGGGCTAATGAGCAGTTCTTC. It is translated as CASKIQGANEQFF.

In this sample, this clone turned up a few times. CDR3 sequence reads: CAWSGLQGANVPDTQYF. The CDR3 DNA sequence: TGTGCCTGGAGTGGTCTACAGGGGGCAAATGTCCCAGATACGCAGTATTTT. The chain recombines TRBV30 with TRBJ2-3; the match to TRBD1 covers 9 bases. The CDR3 consists of 17 residues. V trimming: 1 base; J trimming: 4 bases; junction bases outside the gene matches: 12. Germline-derived CDR1 and CDR2 are GTSNPN and SVGIG (reference sequence).

This clone was counted between two and nine times. J is TRBJ2-6 and V is TRBV7-3; D is undetermined. This CDR3 has 18 amino acids. Deletions cut 5 bases from V and 0 bases from J, with 17 bases between. Germline V lookup: CDR1 SGHTA, CDR2 FQGTGA. CDR3 sequence reads: CASSPAGRLSSGANVLTF. The CDR3 bases are TGTGCCAGCAGCCCCGCTGGCAGGCTGAGCTCTGGGGCCAACGTCCTGACTTTC.

Turning to this clone: Other DNA sequences in this sample translate to the same CDR3. The rearrangement uses TRBV5-1 and TRBJ1-1; perhaps TRBD1 as D (6 bases). This CDR3 contains 13 residues. V lost 4 bases and J 3 bases, leaving 10 bases between the germline ends. Germline values: CDR1 SGHRS, CDR2 YFSETQ. In DNA, the CDR3 is TGCGCCAGCAGCGAACAGGGTTACACTGAAGCTTTCTTT. This gives the protein CASSEQGYTEAFF.

This clone showed up just a few times. The chain carries TRBV28 and TRBJ1-5, with D possibly matching TRBD1 (5 bases). The CDR3 has 15 amino acids. Trimming pared 6 bases from V and 0 bases from J, leaving 12 bases between. Looked up from germline, CDR1 is MDHEN and CDR2 is SYDVKM. The CDR3 here is CASRPTDNSNQPQHF. The CDR3 nucleotides are TGTGCCAGCAGACCGACAGACAATAGCAATCAGCCCCAGCATTTT.

This clone was found a few times. This chain connects TRBV7-2 to TRBJ1-5; TRBD1 matches 8 bases. CDR1 and CDR2 from the germline V gene are SGHTA and FQGNSA. Germline trimming cut 1 base from V and 6 bases from J; bases unmatched to any gene: 5. The CDR3 is 15 residues long. This CDR3 reads CASSLGDRGGQPQHF. The CDR3 coding sequence is TGTGCCAGCAGCTTAGGTGACAGGGGAGGTCAGCCCCAGCATTTT.

V usage is TRBV2 and J usage is TRBJ2-3; possibly TRBD1 for D (6 bases). This CDR3 is built from 12 residues. Germline CDR1 and CDR2: SNHLY and FYNNEI. The CDR3 is CAGGGDTDTQYF. The CDR3 DNA reads TGTGCAGGGGGTGGGGATACAGATACGCAGTATTTT.

This clone was detected a few times. The chain has TRBV7-6 and TRBJ2-1; weak D call: TRBD1 (6 bases). This CDR3 is built from 13 residues. V lost 4 bases to trimming and J lost 4 bases, with 8 bases between them. Germline loops: CDR1 SGHVS, CDR2 FNYEAQ. CDR3 sequence (DNA): TGTGCCAGCAGCTCTCAGGGGTACAATGAGCAGTTCTTC. Its translation: CASSSQGYNEQFF. Complete variable domain (other parts from reference TRBV7-6 and TRBJ2-1): GAGVSQSPRYKVTKRGQDVALRCDPISGHVSLYWYRQALGQGPEFLTYFNYEAQQDKSGLPNDRFSAERPEGSISTLTIQRTEQRDSAMYRCASSSQGYNEQFFGPGTRLTVL.

The rearrangement uses TRBV30 and TRBJ1-5; unclear D gene. The germline CDR1 and CDR2 sequences are GTSNPN and SVGIG (reference sequence). Trimming left V 8 bases short and J 0 bases short, with 11 bases between. The CDR3 consists of 13 residues. In DNA, the CDR3 is TGTGCCCAGGCAGCTGATAGCAATCAGCCCCAGCATTTT. Its translation: CAQAADSNQPQHF. Complete variable domain (other parts from reference TRBV30 and TRBJ1-5): SQTIHQWPATLVQPVGSPLSLECTVEGTSNPNLYWYRQAAGRGLQLLFYSVGIGQISSEVPQNLSASRPQDRQFILSSKKLLLSDSGFYLCAQAADSNQPQHFGDGTRLSIL.

This clone appeared a few times. This chain connects TRBV9 to TRBJ2-7; D ambiguous. This CDR3 is 16 amino acids long. V was cut by 2 bases and J by 0 bases, with 15 bases left in between. CDR1 SGDLS and CDR2 YYNGEE come from the germline V gene. DNA for the CDR3: TGTGCCAGCAGCGTCGACCCGCGGCCGCTCTCCTACGAGCAGTACTTC. It translates to CASSVDPRPLSYEQYF.

The V and J genes are TRBV25-1 and TRBJ2-7; 7 bases fit TRBD1. Per germline, CDR1 MGHDK and CDR2 SYGVNS. The CDR3 sequence is 14 residues long. Unmatched junction bases numbered 5, after V lost 5 bases and J lost 1 base. Here the CDR3 reads CASSRYRGSYEQYF. The CDR3, as DNA: TGTGCCAGCAGTCGCTACAGGGGATCCTACGAGCAGTACTTC.

The J gene is TRBJ2-3, the V gene TRBV7-2, with 10 bases that match TRBD2. V trimming: 5 bases; J trimming: 6 bases; junction bases outside the gene matches: 5. The CDR3 runs to 14 residues. The V gene's germline CDR1 is SGHTA and CDR2 FQGNSA. CDR3 bases: TGTGCCAGCAGCCTTGGACTAGCGGCGGATACGCAGTATTTT. It codes for CASSLGLAADTQYF.

This clone was seen a handful of times. This chain links TRBV5-4 with TRBJ2-6; weak D call: TRBD2 (5 bases). The CDR3 length is 16 residues. The germline V gene has CDR1 SGHNT and CDR2 YYREEE (reference sequence). V lost 3 bases and J 0 bases, leaving 10 bases between the germline ends. The CDR3 sequence: CASSSGMRSGANVLTF. The CDR3, as DNA: TGTGCCAGCAGCTCGGGGATGCGCTCTGGGGCCAACGTCCTGACTTTC.

This chain connects TRBV30 to TRBJ2-1; D call uncertain. Germline CDR1 GTSNPN, CDR2 SVGIG (reference sequence). With 2 bases removed from V and 0 bases from J, the gap between germline ends came to 11 bases. The CDR3 runs to 15 residues. CDR3 bases: TGTGCCTGGAGTCTGACTCGCAGCTCCTACAATGAGCAGTTCTTC. This codes for CAWSLTRSSYNEQFF.

This clone was counted a few times. V gene TRBV9 combines with J gene TRBJ2-5, with 10 bases fitting TRBD1. The J segment lost 5 bases and the V segment lost 2 bases, leaving 6 bases of the junction unmatched. This CDR3 comprises 15 residues. The germline gives CDR1 SGDLS, CDR2 YYNGEE. CDR3 in DNA: TGTGCCAGCAGCGTCGGGACAGGGGATTCGGAGACCCAGTACTTC. It is translated as CASSVGTGDSETQYF.

This rearrangement joins TRBV23-1 to TRBJ1-5; D gene uncertain. TRBV23-1 is reported as an ORF; its role is uncertain. The CDR3 extends over 18 amino acids. V was pared by 7 bases and J by 7 bases, with 29 bases between. The CDR3 DNA reads as TGCGCCAGCATCGGATGGAGAACCAGACGGGGAAATATACAGCCCCAGCATTTT. Its protein product is CASIGWRTRRGNIQPQHF.

This chain connects TRBV27 to TRBJ2-1; 8 bases align to TRBD2. Trimming took 4 bases from V and 6 from J; bases not matched to a gene: 11. CDR1 is MNHEY and CDR2 is SMNVEV in the germline V gene (reference sequence). The CDR3 runs 16 residues. CDR3 sequence (DNA): TGTGCCAGCAGTTCCTTAGGAAGCGGGAGATCCAATGAGCAGTTCTTC. Protein sequence: CASSSLGSGRSNEQFF.

The chain links TRBV29-1 to TRBJ1-2; possible D gene TRBD1, 6 bases. The CDR3 sequence is 13 residues long. Germline V CDR1 and CDR2: SQVTM, ANQGSEA. V was trimmed by 8 bases and J by 3 bases, leaving 16 bases between them. CDR3 region: CSSSTGTDYGYTF. DNA for the CDR3: TGCAGCTCCAGTACAGGGACCGACTATGGCTACACCTTC.

This clone turned up a few times. The chain couples TRBV5-5 to TRBJ2-1; a possible D gene is TRBD2 (5 bases). The germline V and J ends were trimmed by 4 bases and 13 bases, with 12 bases remaining between them. The CDR3 runs 11 residues. Germline V gene sequence: CDR1 SGHKS, CDR2 YYEKEE (reference sequence). The CDR3 protein is CASSVTGTQFF. CDR3 bases: TGTGCCAGCAGCGTTACGGGAACCCAGTTCTTC.

The chain employs TRBV9 and TRBJ2-6; D ambiguous. The V end was cut by 3 bases, the J end by 0 bases, with 7 bases between. This CDR3 spans 15 amino acids. Germline assignment: CDR1 SGDLS and CDR2 YYNGEE. In DNA, the CDR3 is TGTGCCAGCAGCGCGTATTACTCTGGGGCCAACGTCCTGACTTTC. The encoded protein is CASSAYYSGANVLTF.